One and the same sample provided the 30 T cell receptor beta chains below, sequenced in a study of cytomegalovirus exposure and HLA in healthy donors. 13 Jbeta primers and 60 Vbeta primers were used for the PCR. Sequencing was performed with immunoSEQ multiplex PCR; in TCRdb, only in-frame clones are kept and a portion is missing. The sample yields about 83,000 clones, 65% to 75% seen once. Sequenced: PBMCs. These receptors came from a man aged 55-75 years in good health and CMV-seronegative.

Remarks on this clone: The junction does not match germline at one end; this may be a read error. This sequence joins TRBV7-9 and TRBJ2-7, with 10 nucleotides matching TRBD2. There are 14 residues in the CDR3. Germline V gene lookup returns CDR1 SEHNR and CDR2 FQNEAQ (reference sequence). CDR3 sequence: CSSSSSGGPYEQYF. CDR3 DNA: TGTTCCAGCAGTTCTAGCGGGGGCCCCTACGAGCAGTACTTC.

The chain links TRBV14 to TRBJ2-7, with D tentatively TRBD1 (7 bases). Germline assignment: CDR1 SGHDN and CDR2 FVKESK. The CDR3 is made up of 19 amino acids. The ends were cut back, 0 bases at V and 3 bases at J, with 24 bases in the middle. In DNA, the CDR3 is TGTGCCAGCAGCCAAGAGGAAGTAGGGGGCGCATTGGGGGGCTACGAGCAGTACTTC. Translated, it gives CASSQEEVGGALGGYEQYF.

This clone was seen only once. In DNA form, the CDR3 reads TGTGCCAGCAGTCCTTTGTGGGCCGGAGATACGCAGTATTTT. Translating it yields CASSPLWAGDTQYF. V and J are TRBV6-5 and TRBJ2-3; D is undetermined. The germline gives CDR1 MNHEY, CDR2 SVGAGI. V lost 5 bases to trimming and J lost 5 bases, with 14 bases between them. The length of the CDR3 is 14 residues.

J is TRBJ1-1 and V is TRBV15, with D tentatively TRBD1 (5 bases). There are 16 residues in the CDR3. Trimming cost V 1 base and J 1 base, with 13 bases left between them. The germline V gene encodes CDR1 LNHNV and CDR2 YYDKDF (reference sequence). The CDR3 sequence: CATSRGGRGRNTEAFF. In nucleotides, the CDR3 is TGTGCCACCAGCAGAGGGGGGAGGGGACGGAACACTGAAGCTTTCTTT.

The V gene is TRBV30, the J gene TRBJ2-1, with D possibly TRBD1 on 5 matching bases. V shed 2 bases and J shed 0 bases, with 14 bases lying between them. CDR1 is GTSNPN, CDR2 SVGIG, per germline (reference sequence). CDR3 length: 16 amino acids. CDR3 in DNA: TGTGCCTGGAGTAGAAGGGGCATCTTCTCCTACAATGAGCAGTTCTTC. Protein: CAWSRRGIFSYNEQFF.

This rearrangement joins TRBV7-8 to TRBJ2-3; 7 nucleotides agree with TRBD2. Germline-derived CDR1 and CDR2 are SGHVS and FQNEAQ. The CDR3 totals 15 residues. The junction had 11 bases not matched to a gene; V was cut back by 5 bases and J by 6 bases. CDR3 region: CASSPSGRVGDTQYF. The CDR3 coding sequence is TGTGCCAGCAGCCCTAGCGGCAGGGTTGGGGATACGCAGTATTTT.

The rearrangement links TRBV18 to TRBJ1-1; TRBD1 is a possible D gene (6 bases). Germline CDR1 reads KGHSH; CDR2 reads LQKENI. With 6 bases removed from V and 3 bases from J, the gap between germline ends came to 14 bases. This CDR3 comprises 14 residues. The DNA of the CDR3 is TGTGCCAGCTCCAACAGGGAAGGGGACACTGAAGCTTTCTTT. This codes for CASSNREGDTEAFF. The complete variable domain, with remaining parts taken from reference TRBV18 and TRBJ1-1, reads NAGVMQNPRHLVRRRGQEARLRCSPMKGHSHVYWYRQLPEEGLKFMVYLQKENIIDESGMPKERFSAEFPKEGPSILRIQQVVRGDSAAYFCASSNREGDTEAFFGQGTRLTVV.

CDR3 nucleotides: TGTGCCAGCAGTCCGGCCGGGAGGGGGCTAAGGGAAAAACTGTTTTTT. Encoded protein: CASSPAGRGLREKLFF. The chain links TRBV27 to TRBJ1-4, with 7 bases aligning to TRBD1. This CDR3 spans 16 amino acids. V trimming: 5 bases; J trimming: 8 bases; junction bases outside the gene matches: 14. Germline V gene lookup returns CDR1 MNHEY and CDR2 SMNVEV (reference sequence).

J is TRBJ2-7 and V is TRBV7-3; maybe TRBD2 (7 bases). Germline V gene data show CDR1 as SGHTA and CDR2 as FQGTGA. Trimming took 2 bases from V and 1 from J, leaving 15 bases between them. The CDR3 loop spans 16 amino acids. CDR3 protein: CASSLHGGGRSYEQYF. In DNA, the CDR3 is TGTGCCAGCAGCTTACACGGCGGGGGCCGTTCCTACGAGCAGTACTTC.

The J gene is TRBJ1-2, the V gene TRBV19; D is ambiguous. Germline CDR1 is LNHDA and CDR2 is SQIVND (reference sequence). The V end was cut by 10 bases, the J end by 4 bases, with 13 bases between. CDR3 length equals 12 residues. CDR3 in amino acids: CATLRGIYGYTF. The CDR3 coding sequence is TGTGCCACCCTCCGGGGAATCTATGGCTACACCTTC.

The chain is built from TRBV19 and TRBJ1-1; D gene ambiguous. V was clipped by 3 bases and J by 1 base, with 6 bases between them. The germline V gene encodes CDR1 LNHDA and CDR2 SQIVND (reference sequence). The CDR3 totals 13 residues. The CDR3 nucleotides are TGTGCCAGTAGTATGAGTGGGAACACTGAAGCTTTCTTT. Translation: CASSMSGNTEAFF.

The rearrangement uses TRBV2 and TRBJ1-2; 9 bases are shared with TRBD1. The CDR3 runs 16 residues. The germline V gene has CDR1 SNHLY and CDR2 FYNNEI. The ends lost 7 bases at V and 4 bases at J; junction bases unmatched: 13. CDR3 loop: CASTLRTQGAGYGYTF. The CDR3 DNA is TGTGCCAGCACTCTACGTACACAGGGGGCTGGCTATGGCTACACCTTC.

This clone was seen a handful of times. The chain couples TRBV10-3 to TRBJ2-6; D is perhaps TRBD1 (6 bases). Trimming left V 5 bases short and J 2 bases short, with 13 bases between. The CDR3 totals 16 residues. Germline V gives CDR1 ENHRY, CDR2 SYGVKD. CDR3 region: CAISRSGETGANVLTF. The DNA of the CDR3 is TGTGCCATCAGTAGGTCAGGGGAGACTGGGGCCAACGTCCTGACTTTC.

This clone was recorded once. This rearrangement joins TRBV7-8 to TRBJ1-1; perhaps TRBD1 as D (5 bases). V was clipped by 6 bases and J by 8 bases, with 13 bases between them. The CDR3 contains 12 residues. Germline V gives CDR1 SGHVS, CDR2 FQNEAQ. CDR3 residues: CASSRPAGEAFF. The CDR3 DNA reads as TGTGCCAGCAGTAGACCGGCAGGGGAAGCTTTCTTT.

The CDR3: CASSKRWDRGPCQPQHF. DNA for the CDR3: TGTGCCAGCAGCAAAAGGTGGGACAGGGGGCCTTGTCAGCCCCAGCATTTT. The chain couples TRBV21-1 to TRBJ1-5; TRBD1 was called by the table and not checked on the DNA. TRBV21-1 is assigned pseudogene status. The CDR3 extends over 17 amino acids.

This clone has only one observation. The chain recombines TRBV18 with TRBJ2-7; 10 nucleotides agree with TRBD1. Germline CDR1 reads KGHSH; CDR2 reads LQKENI. After removal of 3 bases from V and 2 bases from J, the junction contained 1 base not matched to a gene. CDR3 size: 14 residues. The CDR3 spells CASSPGTGAYEQYF. The CDR3 bases are TGTGCCAGCTCACCGGGGACAGGGGCCTACGAGCAGTACTTC.

The genes are TRBV9 and TRBJ2-5; a possible D gene is TRBD2 (6 bases). V was cut by 3 bases and J by 5 bases, with 14 bases left in between. The CDR3 has 14 residues. The germline V gene encodes CDR1 SGDLS and CDR2 YYNGEE. Here the CDR3 reads CASSGRGGGETQYF. CDR3 nucleotides: TGTGCCAGCAGCGGCCGGGGAGGAGGCGAGACCCAGTACTTC.

This clone was seen a single time. V usage is TRBV6-5 and J usage is TRBJ2-7; D might be TRBD2 (5 bases). CDR3 length equals 12 residues. The V gene lost 0 bases and the J gene lost 7 bases, with 7 bases spanning the gap. The germline V gene has CDR1 MNHEY and CDR2 SVGAGI. The CDR3 region is CASSYSGLEQYF. In DNA form, the CDR3 reads TGTGCCAGCAGTTACTCAGGACTGGAGCAGTACTTC.

The chain links TRBV7-8 to TRBJ2-1, with 7 bases matching TRBD2. V lost 2 bases to trimming and J lost 0 bases; unmatched junction nucleotides: 10. From germline, CDR1 is SGHVS and CDR2 FQNEAQ. The CDR3 contains 18 residues. This CDR3 is CASSLIARGLSSYNEQFF. Written as DNA, the CDR3 is TGTGCCAGCAGCTTAATCGCGCGGGGGTTGAGCTCCTACAATGAGCAGTTCTTC.

This clone was detected a few times. The J gene is TRBJ2-3, the V gene TRBV7-2; possible D gene TRBD2, 5 bases. Trimming pared 8 bases from V and 1 base from J, leaving 13 bases between. The germline V gene has CDR1 SGHTA and CDR2 FQGNSA. The CDR3 loop spans 14 amino acids. For the CDR3, the DNA is TGTGCCAGCTCGAAGGTGGGAGGCACAGATACGCAGTATTTT. The encoded protein is CASSKVGGTDTQYF.

Only a few counts were recorded for this clone. The genes are TRBV19 and TRBJ1-1, with 9 bases matching TRBD1. Germline trimming cut 5 bases from V and 7 bases from J; bases unmatched to any gene: 11. The CDR3 sequence is 15 residues long. Germline CDR1 and CDR2: LNHDA and SQIVND (reference sequence). The CDR3: CASSGDRVDYGEAFF. CDR3 coding DNA: TGTGCCAGTAGTGGGGACAGGGTCGATTACGGTGAAGCTTTCTTT.

This clone has only a few counts. V and J are TRBV25-1 and TRBJ1-5; 10 bases align to TRBD1. J was trimmed by 8 bases and V by 6 bases; bases with no gene match: 4. This CDR3 spans 13 amino acids. The germline CDR1 and CDR2 sequences are MGHDK and SYGVNS. Here the CDR3 reads CASRGDRGKPQHF. For the CDR3, the DNA is TGTGCCAGCAGAGGGGACAGGGGAAAGCCCCAGCATTTT.

This chain joins TRBV25-1 and TRBJ1-5; D not certain. Germline V lookup: CDR1 MGHDK, CDR2 SYGVNS. The CDR3 spans 14 residues. Trimming took off 1 base at V and 4 bases at J, with 8 bases between the two ends. CDR3 region: CASSESGLNQPQHF. CDR3 nucleotide sequence: TGTGCCAGCAGTGAATCTGGCCTGAATCAGCCCCAGCATTTT.

The chain uses TRBV15 and TRBJ1-1; D not certain. V lost 0 bases to trimming and J lost 10 bases, with 12 bases between them. Germline-derived CDR1 and CDR2 are LNHNV and YYDKDF (reference sequence). The CDR3 totals 13 residues. The CDR3 region is CATSRDGGTGAFF. CDR3 bases: TGTGCCACCAGCAGAGATGGTGGCACGGGAGCTTTCTTT.

V gene TRBV9 combines with J gene TRBJ2-1; D gene unclear. The CDR3 totals 15 residues. The germline V gene encodes CDR1 SGDLS and CDR2 YYNGEE. Between the trimmed V and J ends, which lost 0 bases and 0 bases, there was a span of 7 bases. Here the CDR3 DNA reads TGTGCCAGCAGCGTAGATCCGGTCTCCTACAATGAGCAGTTCTTC. It is translated as CASSVDPVSYNEQFF.

V is TRBV19 and J is TRBJ1-2, with 9 positions matching TRBD1. There are 16 residues in the CDR3. Germline CDR1 and CDR2: LNHDA and SQIVND (reference sequence). Trimming cost V 4 bases and J 1 base; bases outside gene matches: 7. CDR3 nucleotides: TGTGCCAGTAGTAATTCGGACAGGGGACTTAACTATGGCTACACCTTC. Translated: CASSNSDRGLNYGYTF.

This chain's CDR3 is CASSVGTGPYGYTF. In DNA form, the CDR3 reads TGTGCCAGCAGCGTGGGGACAGGCCCTTATGGCTACACCTTC. V is TRBV9 and J is TRBJ1-2, with TRBD1 matching over 8 bases. This CDR3 has 14 residues. J was trimmed by 5 bases and V by 2 bases; bases with no gene match: 5. CDR1 SGDLS and CDR2 YYNGEE come from the germline V gene.

The chain couples TRBV19 to TRBJ1-2; no reliable D call. Between the trimmed V and J ends, which lost 9 bases and 4 bases, there was a span of 18 bases. Germline V lookup: CDR1 LNHDA, CDR2 SQIVND (reference sequence). This CDR3 is 14 amino acids long. In nucleotides, the CDR3 is TGTGCCAGCCAACTCTCCTACCCAGGCTATGGCTACACCTTC. Translation: CASQLSYPGYGYTF.

V gene TRBV5-1 combines with J gene TRBJ2-2; D gene uncertain. The germline CDR1 and CDR2 sequences are SGHRS and YFSETQ. The CDR3 loop spans 13 amino acids. The CDR3 reads CASERLNTGELFF. The CDR3, as DNA: TGCGCGAGTGAGCGTTTAAACACCGGGGAGCTGTTTTTT.

This clone showed up just a few times. The CDR3 DNA follows: TGTGCCAGCAGCTTAGCCAGGGGCGTCGAAGCTTTCTTT. This sequence encodes CASSLARGVEAFF. The gene calls are TRBV7-9 and TRBJ1-1; D perhaps matches TRBD1 (6 bases). Germline V gene sequence: CDR1 SEHNR, CDR2 FQNEAQ (reference sequence). The CDR3 loop spans 13 amino acids. V was pared by 0 bases and J by 8 bases, with 10 bases between.